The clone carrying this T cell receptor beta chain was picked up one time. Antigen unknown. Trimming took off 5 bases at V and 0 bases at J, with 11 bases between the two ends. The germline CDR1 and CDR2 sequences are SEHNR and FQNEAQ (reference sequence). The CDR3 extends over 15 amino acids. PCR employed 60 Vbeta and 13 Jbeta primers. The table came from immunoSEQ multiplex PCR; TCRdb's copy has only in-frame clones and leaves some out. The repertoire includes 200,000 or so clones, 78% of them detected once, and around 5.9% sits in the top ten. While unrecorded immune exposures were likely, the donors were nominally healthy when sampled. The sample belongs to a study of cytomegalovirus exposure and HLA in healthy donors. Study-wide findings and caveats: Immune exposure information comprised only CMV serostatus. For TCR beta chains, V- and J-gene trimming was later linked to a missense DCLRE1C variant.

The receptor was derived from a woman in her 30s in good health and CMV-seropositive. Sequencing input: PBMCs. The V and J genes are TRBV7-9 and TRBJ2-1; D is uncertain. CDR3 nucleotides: TGTGCCAGCAGCCGCGACCGGAGCTCCTACAATGAGCAGTTCTTC. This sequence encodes CASSRDRSSYNEQFF.